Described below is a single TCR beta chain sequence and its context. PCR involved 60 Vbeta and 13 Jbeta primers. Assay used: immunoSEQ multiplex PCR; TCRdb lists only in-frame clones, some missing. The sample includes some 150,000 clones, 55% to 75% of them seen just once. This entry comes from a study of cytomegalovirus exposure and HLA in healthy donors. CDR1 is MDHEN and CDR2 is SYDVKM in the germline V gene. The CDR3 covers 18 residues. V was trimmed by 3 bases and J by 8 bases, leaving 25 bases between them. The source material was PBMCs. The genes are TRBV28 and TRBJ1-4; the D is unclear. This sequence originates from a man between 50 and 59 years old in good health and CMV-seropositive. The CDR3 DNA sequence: TGTGCCAGCAGTTTGGTCTCGTTAGGCTTTGGCAGAGGGGAAAAACTGTTTTTT. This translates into CASSLVSLGFGRGEKLFF.